Shown below are 24 T cell receptor beta chains from a single sample sequenced in a study of OX40 agonist ivuxolimab in advanced cancers. Sequenced by immunoSEQ multiplex PCR; TCRdb stores in-frame clones only, minus some. The table records fewer than 60,000 clones, less than 90% of them present only once. This specimen was CD4+ or CD8+ T cells sorted from blood, taken in a trial of the OX40 agonist ivuxolimab. Source of these receptors: an adult with an advanced solid tumor such as melanoma, head and neck, liver or kidney cancer.

This chain connects TRBV5-6 to TRBJ2-4; D remains ambiguous. CDR3 length: 15 residues. V was clipped by 4 bases and J by 0 bases, with 11 bases between them. Germline CDR1 reads SGHDT; CDR2 reads YYEEEE. The CDR3 reads CASSAFSLAKNIQYF. The CDR3 DNA reads TGTGCCAGCAGCGCCTTTTCTTTAGCCAAAAACATTCAGTACTTC.

The chain employs TRBV28 and TRBJ2-2, with D unresolved. Per the germline V gene, CDR1 is MDHEN and CDR2 is SYDVKM. Trimming shortened V by 7 bases and J by 5 bases, and 14 bases separated the two germline ends. The CDR3 loop spans 14 amino acids. In nucleotides, the CDR3 is TGTGCCAGCACCGACTTGCGCTTTACCGGGGAGCTGTTTTTT. This codes for CASTDLRFTGELFF. Complete variable domain (other parts from reference TRBV28 and TRBJ2-2): DVKVTQSSRYLVKRTGEKVFLECVQDMDHENMFWYRQDPGLGLRLIYFSYDVKMKEKGDIPEGYSVSREKKERFSLILESASTNQTSMYLCASTDLRFTGELFFGEGSRLTVL.

This clone was observed once. V and J are TRBV5-1 and TRBJ2-2; a weak D match, TRBD1 (6 bases). The CDR3 is made up of 14 amino acids. Germline CDR1 SGHRS, CDR2 YFSETQ. V lost 7 bases, J lost 2 bases, and 12 bases lay in between. CDR3 region: CASSTGGNTGELFF. The CDR3, as DNA: TGCGCCAGCTCGACAGGAGGAAACACCGGGGAGCTGTTTTTT.

The chain combines TRBV11-2 with TRBJ1-5; D is perhaps TRBD1 (5 bases). CDR1 SGHAT and CDR2 FQNNGV come from the germline V gene. The CDR3 sequence is 14 residues long. Trimming removed 5 bases at V and 6 bases at J, with 14 bases between. The CDR3 spells CASSAGPGTQPQHF. Written as DNA, the CDR3 is TGTGCCAGCAGCGCGGGGCCGGGTACTCAGCCCCAGCATTTT.

The genes are TRBV28 and TRBJ2-3; TRBD2 might be the D (6 bases). V lost 10 bases and J 4 bases, leaving 12 bases between the germline ends. The CDR3 totals 12 residues. Germline assignment: CDR1 MDHEN and CDR2 SYDVKM. The CDR3 DNA follows: TGTGCCATCCGGACTATCGCAGATACGCAGTATTTT. Translation: CAIRTIADTQYF.

The CDR3 sequence: CASGGAGADTQYF. Here the CDR3 DNA reads TGTGCCAGCGGGGGGGCTGGGGCAGATACGCAGTATTTT. V gene TRBV28 combines with J gene TRBJ2-3; D might be TRBD2 (7 bases). V lost 8 bases and J 4 bases, leaving 13 bases between the germline ends. The CDR3 runs 13 residues. Germline loops: CDR1 MDHEN, CDR2 SYDVKM.

The chain uses TRBV10-3 and TRBJ1-5; perhaps TRBD1 as D (6 bases). The CDR3 is made up of 14 amino acids. Trimming removed 1 base at V and 7 bases at J, with 11 bases between. CDR1 and CDR2 from the germline V gene are ENHRY and SYGVKD. The CDR3 nucleotides read TGTGCCATCAGTGAGTTTCACAGGGACCAGCCCCAGCATTTT. It is translated as CAISEFHRDQPQHF.

The rearrangement joins TRBV7-3 to TRBJ2-1, with D uncertain. V was cut by 0 bases and J by 9 bases, with 9 bases left in between. Germline assignment: CDR1 SGHTA and CDR2 FQGTGA. This CDR3 is 13 amino acids long. CDR3 nucleotides: TGTGCCAGCAGCTTAACAAGCTCCAGTGAGCAGTTCTTC. Residues: CASSLTSSSEQFF.

This clone has more than one count but fewer than ten. The chain links TRBV5-6 to TRBJ2-7, with 7 bases matching TRBD1. Germline CDR1 SGHDT, CDR2 YYEEEE. The V and J ends lost 4 bases and 3 bases, in that order; junction bases with no gene match: 7. CDR3 length: 14 residues. CDR3 protein: CASSRGQWDYEQYF. In nucleotides, the CDR3 is TGTGCCAGCAGCAGGGGACAGTGGGACTACGAGCAGTACTTC.

V usage is TRBV11-2 and J usage is TRBJ2-5; D possibly uses TRBD1 or TRBD2 (5 bases each). V lost 0 bases to trimming and J lost 2 bases, with 10 bases between them. CDR3 length: 15 amino acids. Germline V gene data show CDR1 as SGHAT and CDR2 as FQNNGV. The CDR3 DNA is TGTGCCAGCAGCTTAGAAAGGGGAGTGCAAGAGACCCAGTACTTC. It encodes CASSLERGVQETQYF.

This clone was detected once. The V gene is TRBV7-8, the J gene TRBJ1-3; D perhaps matches TRBD1 (6 bases). The ends were cut back, 7 bases at V and 4 bases at J, with 26 bases in the middle. Germline CDR1 SGHVS, CDR2 FQNEAQ. This CDR3 comprises 18 residues. The CDR3, as DNA: TGTGCCAGCACGAGGGGGGCAGGGCTAGCTTCGGGAGGAAACACCATATATTTT. It codes for CASTRGAGLASGGNTIYF.

The chain uses TRBV7-2 and TRBJ2-7; 7 positions agree with TRBD1. Unmatched junction bases numbered 17, after V lost 5 bases and J lost 1 base. CDR1 is SGHTA, CDR2 FQGNSA, per germline. The CDR3 extends over 18 amino acids. The DNA for the CDR3 is TGTGCCAGCAGCCGGTCAAGCACCGGGACAGCGAAGTCCTACGAGCAGTACTTC. Its translation is CASSRSSTGTAKSYEQYF.

The CDR3, as DNA: TGTGCCGGACCTTTGTCGGGAGGGCCAGACCACAATGAGCAGTTCTTC. Its translation is CAGPLSGGPDHNEQFF. The chain uses TRBV6-4 and TRBJ2-1; 8 nucleotides match TRBD2. With V trimmed by 11 bases and J by 5 bases, 17 bases remained unmatched. This CDR3 contains 16 residues. CDR1 is MRHNA and CDR2 is SNTAGT in the germline V gene.

The CDR3 is CASSFGQSNTEAFF. CDR3 DNA sequence: TGCGCCAGCAGCTTCGGACAGTCGAACACTGAAGCTTTCTTT. This rearrangement joins TRBV5-1 to TRBJ1-1, with D possibly being TRBD1 (6 bases). Between the trimmed V and J ends, which lost 2 bases and 1 base, there was a span of 9 bases. In germline, CDR1 is SGHRS, CDR2 YFSETQ. CDR3 length: 14 residues.

A single count supports this clone. The V gene is TRBV6-1, the J gene TRBJ1-4, with 8 bases aligning to TRBD1. Germline values: CDR1 MNHNS, CDR2 SASEGT. The CDR3 runs 19 residues. Trimming took 4 bases from V and 0 from J; bases not matched to a gene: 13. CDR3 sequence: CASSARDRLFPATNEKLFF. DNA of the CDR3: TGTGCCAGCAGTGCCCGGGACAGGCTCTTTCCTGCAACTAATGAAAAACTGTTTTTT.

This sequence joins TRBV30 and TRBJ2-5; D not certain. Germline V lookup: CDR1 GTSNPN, CDR2 SVGIG (reference sequence). The V and J ends lost 4 bases and 1 base respectively, with 4 bases between them. CDR3 size: 11 residues. CDR3 in amino acids: CAWMGQETQYF. In DNA, the CDR3 is TGTGCCTGGATGGGCCAAGAGACCCAGTACTTC.

This clone was observed a single time. J is TRBJ2-7 and V is TRBV5-4; a weak D match, TRBD1 (7 bases). The CDR3 contains 14 residues. Germline CDR1 is SGHNT and CDR2 is YYREEE (reference sequence). The ends were cut back, 4 bases at V and 4 bases at J, with 15 bases in the middle. The CDR3, as DNA: TGTGCCAGCAGCCCGGGCCAGGGGGGTTACGAGCAGTACTTC. It translates to CASSPGQGGYEQYF.

The gene calls are TRBV9 and TRBJ2-5; 8 bases align to TRBD2. The ends lost 1 base at V and 5 bases at J; junction bases unmatched: 7. The CDR3 sequence is 15 residues long. Per the germline V gene, CDR1 is SGDLS and CDR2 is YYNGEE. Here the CDR3 reads CASSVSGSFWETQYF. The DNA of the CDR3 is TGTGCCAGCAGCGTAAGCGGGAGTTTCTGGGAGACCCAGTACTTC.

This clone was seen a single time. CDR3 nucleotides: TGTGCCAGCAGCTTAGAAGCAGACACTGAAGCTTTCTTT. Amino acids: CASSLEADTEAFF. The chain couples TRBV7-2 to TRBJ1-1; no reliable D call. CDR3 size: 13 residues. With 1 base removed from V and 3 bases from J, the gap between germline ends came to 6 bases. In germline, CDR1 is SGHTA, CDR2 FQGNSA.

This chain joins TRBV4-1 and TRBJ1-5; D is ambiguous. Trimming pared 4 bases from V and 3 bases from J, leaving 10 bases between. Germline assignment: CDR1 MGHRA and CDR2 YSYEKL. This CDR3 spans 14 amino acids. DNA of the CDR3: TGCGCCAGCAGCCGCCTCGTGATCAATCAGCCCCAGCATTTT. Amino acid sequence: CASSRLVINQPQHF.

This chain uses TRBV7-2 with TRBJ1-1, with a possible D match to TRBD1 (5 bases). CDR1 and CDR2 (germline): SGHTA, FQGNSA. Trimming shortened V by 0 bases and J by 4 bases, and 18 bases separated the two germline ends. The CDR3 has 17 residues. CDR3 protein: CASSLASGARVGTEAFF. The CDR3 nucleotides read TGTGCCAGCAGCTTAGCGAGTGGAGCCAGGGTGGGCACTGAAGCTTTCTTT.

The rearrangement joins TRBV7-2 to TRBJ2-1; 10 bases are shared with TRBD2. From germline, CDR1 is SGHTA and CDR2 FQGNSA. This CDR3 has 16 residues. Losses at the gene ends were 5 bases for V and 5 bases for J; bases not matched to a gene: 9. Here the CDR3 DNA reads TGTGCCAGCAGCGACAGCGGGGGGGGTGACAACAATGAGCAGTTCTTC. Translation: CASSDSGGGDNNEQFF.

CDR3: CSVVTGIEQYF. The DNA for the CDR3 is TGCAGCGTCGTTACAGGGATAGAGCAGTACTTC. The gene calls are TRBV29-1 and TRBJ2-7, with TRBD1 as a possible D gene (6 bases). Trimming took off 6 bases at V and 7 bases at J, with 13 bases between the two ends. The CDR3 loop spans 11 amino acids. Germline CDR1 and CDR2: SQVTM and ANQGSEA.

The chain employs TRBV27 and TRBJ1-2; the D gene is possibly TRBD1 (6 bases). V was trimmed by 1 base and J by 7 bases, leaving 16 bases between them. The CDR3 is 15 amino acids. CDR1 is MNHEY and CDR2 is SMNVEV in the germline V gene (reference sequence). Written as DNA, the CDR3 is TGTGCCAGCAGTTTATGGGCCGGACAGTCCGGTGGCTACACCTTC. As protein: CASSLWAGQSGGYTF.